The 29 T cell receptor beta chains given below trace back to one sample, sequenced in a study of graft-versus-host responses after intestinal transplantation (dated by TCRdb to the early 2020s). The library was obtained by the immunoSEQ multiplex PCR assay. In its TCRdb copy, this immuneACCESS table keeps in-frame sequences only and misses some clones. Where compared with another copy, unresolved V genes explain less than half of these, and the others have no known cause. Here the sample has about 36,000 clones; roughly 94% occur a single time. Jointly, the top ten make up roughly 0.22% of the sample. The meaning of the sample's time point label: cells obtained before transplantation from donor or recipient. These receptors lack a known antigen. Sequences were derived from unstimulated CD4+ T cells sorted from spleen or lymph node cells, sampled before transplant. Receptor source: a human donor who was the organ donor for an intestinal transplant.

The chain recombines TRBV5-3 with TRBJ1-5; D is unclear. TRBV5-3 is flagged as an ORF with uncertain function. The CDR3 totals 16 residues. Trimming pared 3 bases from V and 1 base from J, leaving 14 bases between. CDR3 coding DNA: TGTGCCAGAAGCTCCCAGACCTCGAACAGCAATCAGCCCCAGCATTTT. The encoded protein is CARSSQTSNSNQPQHF.

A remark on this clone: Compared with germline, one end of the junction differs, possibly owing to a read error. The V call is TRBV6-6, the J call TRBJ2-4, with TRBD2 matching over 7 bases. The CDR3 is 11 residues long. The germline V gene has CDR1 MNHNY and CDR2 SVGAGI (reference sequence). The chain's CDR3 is CACRRGDIQYF. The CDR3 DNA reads TGTGCCTGCAGACGGGGGGACATTCAGTACTTC.

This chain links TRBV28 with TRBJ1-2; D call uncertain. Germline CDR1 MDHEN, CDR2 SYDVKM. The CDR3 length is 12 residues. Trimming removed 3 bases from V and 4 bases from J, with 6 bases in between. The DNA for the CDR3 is TGTGCCAGCAGTTTGTCGGTCTATGGCTACACCTTC. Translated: CASSLSVYGYTF.

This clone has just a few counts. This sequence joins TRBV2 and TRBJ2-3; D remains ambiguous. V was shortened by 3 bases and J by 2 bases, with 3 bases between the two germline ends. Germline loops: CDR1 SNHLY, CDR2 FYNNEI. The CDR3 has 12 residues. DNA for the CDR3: TGTGCCAGCAGTGACAACACAGATACGCAGTATTTT. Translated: CASSDNTDTQYF.

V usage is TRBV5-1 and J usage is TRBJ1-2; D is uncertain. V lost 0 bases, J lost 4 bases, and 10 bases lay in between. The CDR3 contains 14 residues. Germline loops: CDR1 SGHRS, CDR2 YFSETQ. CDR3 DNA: TGCGCCAGCAGCTTGGAGGGAATGTTCTATGGCTACACCTTC. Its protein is CASSLEGMFYGYTF.

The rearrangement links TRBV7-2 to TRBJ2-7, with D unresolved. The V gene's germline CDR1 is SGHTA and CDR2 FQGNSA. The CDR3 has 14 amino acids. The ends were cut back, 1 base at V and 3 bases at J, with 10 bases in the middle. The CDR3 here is CASSLVGQHYEQYF. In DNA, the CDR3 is TGTGCCAGCAGCTTAGTTGGGCAACACTACGAGCAGTACTTC.

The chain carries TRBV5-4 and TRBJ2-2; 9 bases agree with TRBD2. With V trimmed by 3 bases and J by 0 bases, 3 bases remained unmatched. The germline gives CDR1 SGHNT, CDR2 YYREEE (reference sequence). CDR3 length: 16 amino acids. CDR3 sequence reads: CASSSRLAANTGELFF. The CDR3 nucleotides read TGTGCCAGCAGCTCCCGACTAGCGGCGAACACCGGGGAGCTGTTTTTT. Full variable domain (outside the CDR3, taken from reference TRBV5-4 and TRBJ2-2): ETGVTQSPTHLIKTRGQQVTLRCSSQSGHNTVSWYQQALGQGPQFIFQYYREEENGRGNFPPRFSGLQFPNYSSELNVNALELDDSALYLCASSSRLAANTGELFFGEGSRLTVL.

CDR3 amino acids: CSARDFETFF. The DNA of the CDR3 is TGCAGTGCTAGAGATTTTGAGACTTTCTTT. V gene TRBV20-1 combines with J gene TRBJ1-1; D is uncertain. The CDR3 covers 10 residues. Trimming stripped 0 bases from V and 12 bases from J, with 8 bases between. From germline, CDR1 is DFQATT and CDR2 SNEGSKA (reference sequence).

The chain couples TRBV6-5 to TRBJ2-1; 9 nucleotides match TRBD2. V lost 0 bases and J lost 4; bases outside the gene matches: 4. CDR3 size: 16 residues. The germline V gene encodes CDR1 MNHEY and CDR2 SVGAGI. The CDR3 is CASSYSRAGGYNEQFF. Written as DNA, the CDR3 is TGTGCCAGCAGTTACTCGAGAGCGGGGGGATACAATGAGCAGTTCTTC.

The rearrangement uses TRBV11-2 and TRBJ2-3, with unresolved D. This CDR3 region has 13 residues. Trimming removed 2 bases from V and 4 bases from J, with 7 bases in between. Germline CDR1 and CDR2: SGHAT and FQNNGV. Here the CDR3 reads CASSLTAADTQYF. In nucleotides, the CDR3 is TGTGCCAGCAGCTTAACCGCAGCAGATACGCAGTATTTT.

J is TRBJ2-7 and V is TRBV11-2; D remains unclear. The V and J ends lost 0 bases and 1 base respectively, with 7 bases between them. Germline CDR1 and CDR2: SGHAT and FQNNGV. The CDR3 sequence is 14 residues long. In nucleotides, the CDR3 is TGTGCCAGCAGCTTAGATATTGTTTCCTACGAGCAGTACTTC. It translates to CASSLDIVSYEQYF. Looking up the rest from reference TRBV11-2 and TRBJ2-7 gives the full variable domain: EAGVAQSPRYKIIEKRQSVAFWCNPISGHATLYWYQQILGQGPKLLIQFQNNGVVDDSQLPKDRFSAERLKGVDSTLKIQPAKLEDSAVYLCASSLDIVSYEQYFGPGTRLTVT.

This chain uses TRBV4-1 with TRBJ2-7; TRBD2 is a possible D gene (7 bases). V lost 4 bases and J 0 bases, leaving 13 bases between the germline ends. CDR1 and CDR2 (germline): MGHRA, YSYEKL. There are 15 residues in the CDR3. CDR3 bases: TGCGCCAGCAGCCGTCTCGCGGGGGCCTCCTACGAGCAGTACTTC. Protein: CASSRLAGASYEQYF.

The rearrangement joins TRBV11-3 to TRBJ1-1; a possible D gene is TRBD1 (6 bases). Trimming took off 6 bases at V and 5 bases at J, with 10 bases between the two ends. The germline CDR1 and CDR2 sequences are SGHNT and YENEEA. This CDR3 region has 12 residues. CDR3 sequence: CASSRDRTEAFF. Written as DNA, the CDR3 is TGTGCCAGCAGTCGCGACAGGACTGAAGCTTTCTTT.

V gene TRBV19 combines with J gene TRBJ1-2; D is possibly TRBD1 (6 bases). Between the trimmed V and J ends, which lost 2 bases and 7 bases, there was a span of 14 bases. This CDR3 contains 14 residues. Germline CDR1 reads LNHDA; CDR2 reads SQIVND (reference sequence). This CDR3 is CASSIQGKRIGYTF. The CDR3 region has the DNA TGTGCCAGTAGTATACAGGGGAAGAGAATTGGCTACACCTTC.

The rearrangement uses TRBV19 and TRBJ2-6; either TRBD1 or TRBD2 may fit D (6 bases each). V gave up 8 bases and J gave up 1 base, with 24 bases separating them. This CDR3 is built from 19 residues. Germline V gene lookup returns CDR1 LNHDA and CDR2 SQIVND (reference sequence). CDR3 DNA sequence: TGTGCCAGTTCGCCGCCCTTGTGGGGGGCAAGTTCTGGGGCCAACGTCCTGACTTTC. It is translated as CASSPPLWGASSGANVLTF.

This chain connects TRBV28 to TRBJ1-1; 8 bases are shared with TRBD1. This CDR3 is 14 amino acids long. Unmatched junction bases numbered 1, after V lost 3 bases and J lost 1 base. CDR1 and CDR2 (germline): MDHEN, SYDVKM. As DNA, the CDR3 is TGTGCCAGCAGTTTTCAGGGGGCGAACACTGAAGCTTTCTTT. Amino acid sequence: CASSFQGANTEAFF.

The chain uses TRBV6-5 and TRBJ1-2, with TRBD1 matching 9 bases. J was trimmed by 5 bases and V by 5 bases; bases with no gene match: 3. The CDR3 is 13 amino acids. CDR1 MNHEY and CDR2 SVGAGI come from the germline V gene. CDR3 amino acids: CASSEGQGYGYTF. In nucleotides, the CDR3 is TGTGCCAGCAGTGAAGGACAGGGGTATGGCTACACCTTC.

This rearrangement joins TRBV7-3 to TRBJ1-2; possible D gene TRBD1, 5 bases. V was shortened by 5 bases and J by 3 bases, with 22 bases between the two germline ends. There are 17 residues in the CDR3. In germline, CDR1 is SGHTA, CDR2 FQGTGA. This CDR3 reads CASSVSPGGVLDYGYTF. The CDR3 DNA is TGTGCCAGCAGCGTTAGTCCCGGGGGAGTGTTGGACTATGGCTACACCTTC.

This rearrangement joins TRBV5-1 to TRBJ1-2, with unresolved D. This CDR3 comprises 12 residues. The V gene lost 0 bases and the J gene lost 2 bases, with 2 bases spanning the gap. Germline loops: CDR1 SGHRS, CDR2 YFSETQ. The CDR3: CASSLDNYGYTF. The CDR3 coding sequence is TGCGCCAGCAGCTTGGACAACTATGGCTACACCTTC.

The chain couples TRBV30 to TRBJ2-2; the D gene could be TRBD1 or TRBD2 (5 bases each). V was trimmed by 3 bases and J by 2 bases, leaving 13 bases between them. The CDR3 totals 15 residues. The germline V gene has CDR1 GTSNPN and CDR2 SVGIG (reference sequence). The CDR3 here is CAWSPGTGNTGELFF. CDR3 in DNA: TGTGCCTGGAGCCCCGGGACGGGAAACACCGGGGAGCTGTTTTTT.

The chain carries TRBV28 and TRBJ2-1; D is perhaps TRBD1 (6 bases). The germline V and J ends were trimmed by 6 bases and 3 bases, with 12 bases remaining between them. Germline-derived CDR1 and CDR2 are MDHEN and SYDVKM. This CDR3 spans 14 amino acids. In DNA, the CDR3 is TGTGCCAGCAGGTTGGACAGCCACTACAATGAGCAGTTCTTC. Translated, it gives CASRLDSHYNEQFF.

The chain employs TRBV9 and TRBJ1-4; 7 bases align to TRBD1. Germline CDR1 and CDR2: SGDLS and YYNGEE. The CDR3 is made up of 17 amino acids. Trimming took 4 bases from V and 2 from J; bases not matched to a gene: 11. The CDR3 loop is CASSPREGARTNEKLFF. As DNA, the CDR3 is TGTGCCAGCAGCCCTCGGGAGGGGGCGCGGACTAATGAAAAACTGTTTTTT.

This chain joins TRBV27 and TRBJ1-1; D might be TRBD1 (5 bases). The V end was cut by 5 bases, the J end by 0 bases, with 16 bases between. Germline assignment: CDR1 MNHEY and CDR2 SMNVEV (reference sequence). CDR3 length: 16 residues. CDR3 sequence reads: CASSPWGSSMNTEAFF. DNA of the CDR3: TGTGCCAGCAGTCCCTGGGGCAGTTCCATGAACACTGAAGCTTTCTTT.

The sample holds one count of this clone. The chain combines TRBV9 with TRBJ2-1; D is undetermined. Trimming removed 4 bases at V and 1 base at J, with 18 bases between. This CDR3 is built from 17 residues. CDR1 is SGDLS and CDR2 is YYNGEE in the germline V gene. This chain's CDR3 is CASSPDLVSGSYNEQFF. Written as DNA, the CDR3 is TGTGCCAGCAGCCCGGACCTGGTTTCCGGATCCTACAATGAGCAGTTCTTC.

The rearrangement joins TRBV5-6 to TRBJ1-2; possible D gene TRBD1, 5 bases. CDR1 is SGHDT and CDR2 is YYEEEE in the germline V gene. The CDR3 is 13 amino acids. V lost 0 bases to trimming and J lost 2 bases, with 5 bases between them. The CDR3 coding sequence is TGTGCCAGCAGCTTGGCAGGGAACTATGGCTACACCTTC. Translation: CASSLAGNYGYTF. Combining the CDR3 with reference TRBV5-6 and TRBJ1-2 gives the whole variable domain DAGVTQSPTHLIKTRGQQVTLRCSPKSGHDTVSWYQQALGQGPQFIFQYYEEEERQRGNFPDRFSGHQFPNYSSELNVNALLLGDSALYLCASSLAGNYGYTFGSGTRLTVV.

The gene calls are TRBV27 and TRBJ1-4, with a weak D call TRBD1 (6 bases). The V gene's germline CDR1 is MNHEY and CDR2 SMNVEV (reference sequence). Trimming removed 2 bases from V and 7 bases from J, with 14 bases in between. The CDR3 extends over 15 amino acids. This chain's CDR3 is CASSLRVQGREKLFF. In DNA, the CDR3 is TGTGCCAGCAGTTTAAGAGTACAGGGACGTGAAAAACTGTTTTTT.

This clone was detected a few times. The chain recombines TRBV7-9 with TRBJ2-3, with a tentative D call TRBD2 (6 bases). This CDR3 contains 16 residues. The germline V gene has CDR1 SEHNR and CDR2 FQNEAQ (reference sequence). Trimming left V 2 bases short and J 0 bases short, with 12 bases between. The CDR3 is CASSLNRGLSTDTQYF. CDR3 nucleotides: TGTGCCAGCAGCTTAAATCGGGGACTTAGCACAGATACGCAGTATTTT.

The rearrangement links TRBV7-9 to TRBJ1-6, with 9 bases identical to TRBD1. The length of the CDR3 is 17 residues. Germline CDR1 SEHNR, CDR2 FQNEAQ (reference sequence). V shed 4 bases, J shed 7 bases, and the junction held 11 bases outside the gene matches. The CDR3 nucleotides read TGTGCCAGCAGCTCCTCCGCACGGACAGGGGAGAATTCACCCCTCCACTTT. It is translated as CASSSSARTGENSPLHF.

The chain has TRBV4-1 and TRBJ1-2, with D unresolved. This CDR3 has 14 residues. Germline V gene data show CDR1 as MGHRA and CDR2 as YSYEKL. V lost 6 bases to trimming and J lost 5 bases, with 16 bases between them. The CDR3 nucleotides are TGCGCCAGCAGGGAATCACTGACGGATTATGGCTACACCTTC. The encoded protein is CASRESLTDYGYTF.